This entry concerns a single TCR beta chain. Its target is not known. Germline-derived CDR1 and CDR2 are MNHEY and SVGAGI. V lost 6 bases and J 1 base, leaving 10 bases between the germline ends. The CDR3 is 13 residues long. Drawing of blood for sampling happened at baseline, at cycle 4 day 1, and at cycle 7 day 1. Using immunoSEQ multiplex PCR, the repertoire was profiled, and TCRdb retains in-frame clones only, with some absent. The table has under 65,000 clones, more than 85% seen once. These data are taken from a study of OX40 agonist ivuxolimab in advanced cancers. Across the whole study: All patients had ivuxolimab intravenously every 2 weeks at 0.01 to 10 mg/kg. Averaging roughly 60 years in age, with a range of 23 to 79, the cohort was about 85% male. Study findings and constraints: In general, CD8+ T cells held more expanded clones than CD4+ did, on average.

Sequencing was performed on CD4+ or CD8+ T cells sorted from blood, taken in a trial of the OX40 agonist ivuxolimab. The TCR comes from an adult with an advanced solid tumor such as melanoma, head and neck, liver or kidney cancer. The chain couples TRBV6-5 to TRBJ2-7; D remains unclear. CDR3 nucleotide sequence: TGTGCCAGCAGCTCGTCGGGTTCCTACGAGCAGTACTTC. It yields the protein CASSSSGSYEQYF.